These 16 T cell receptor beta chains were all obtained from the same sample, sequenced in a study of T-cell memory formation after mild COVID-19. MiXCR, run by TCRdb on the 5' RACE reads, gives a single entry per CDR3 protein. This table holds 300,000 to 400,000 distinct CDR3 sequences, roughly 13% found once. The sequenced sample consisted of PBMCs or a T cell subset sorted from them (not recorded which). The receptors derive from a man younger than 30 who had mild COVID-19 (a few samples of this study predate the infection). Cell type and time point are not known.

This clonotype has a handful of counts. The gene calls are TRBV11-2 and TRBJ1-1; D gene unclear. The CDR3 has 15 amino acids. Trimming removed 0 bases from V and 1 base from J, with 9 bases in between. Germline V gives CDR1 SGHAT, CDR2 FQNNGV. The CDR3 region is CASSLEASKNTEAFF. In DNA form, the CDR3 reads TGTGCCAGCAGCTTAGAAGCCAGTAAGAACACTGAAGCTTTCTTT.

The chain recombines TRBV11-2 with TRBJ1-1; the D gene is possibly TRBD1 (6 bases). Deletions cut 6 bases from V and 8 bases from J, with 13 bases between. The V gene's germline CDR1 is SGHAT and CDR2 FQNNGV. This CDR3 is built from 12 residues. The CDR3 region has the DNA TGTGCCAGCAGTCCGGCGACAGGAGAAGCTTTCTTT. This gives the protein CASSPATGEAFF.

Of note for this clonotype: At one of its ends the junction is not consistent with the germline gene, which may arise from a read error. The genes are TRBV5-1 and TRBJ2-7; D is possibly TRBD1 or TRBD2 (6 bases each). CDR1 and CDR2 from the germline V gene are SGHRS and YFSETQ. The CDR3 is 15 amino acids. As DNA, the CDR3 is TGCGCCAGAAGCTTGCGCGCAGGAGGGGGGACCGAGCAGTACTTC. Translation gives CARSLRAGGGTEQYF.

The genes are TRBV27 and TRBJ2-7; D is ambiguous. Between the trimmed V and J ends, which lost 2 bases and 1 base, there was a span of 12 bases. The CDR3 loop spans 15 amino acids. The germline CDR1 and CDR2 sequences are MNHEY and SMNVEV (reference sequence). This CDR3 is CASSLTRSASYEQYF. CDR3 bases: TGTGCCAGCAGTTTAACTCGTTCGGCGTCCTACGAGCAGTACTTC.

The sample holds a few counts of this clonotype. V gene TRBV20-1 combines with J gene TRBJ1-3; no definite D call. Per the germline V gene, CDR1 is DFQATT and CDR2 is SNEGSKA (reference sequence). V was cut by 0 bases and J by 0 bases, with 6 bases left in between. This CDR3 region has 14 residues. CDR3 loop: CSAREGSSGNTIYF. The CDR3 DNA reads as TGCAGTGCTAGAGAGGGCAGCTCTGGAAACACCATATATTTT.

The CDR3 loop reads CASSYSGDMKSQPQHF. CDR3 nucleotide sequence: TGTGCCAGCAGTTACTCAGGGGACATGAAAAGTCAGCCCCAGCATTTT. This chain joins TRBV6-5 and TRBJ1-5; D might be TRBD1 (6 bases). From germline, CDR1 is MNHEY and CDR2 SVGAGI. The CDR3 runs 16 residues. The ends were cut back, 0 bases at V and 6 bases at J, with 15 bases in the middle.

This clonotype came up a few times. The rearrangement links TRBV30 to TRBJ1-6; 8 nucleotides line up with TRBD1. V dropped 1 base and J dropped 14; count of bases not matched to a gene: 4. The CDR3 covers 12 residues. Germline loops: CDR1 GTSNPN, CDR2 SVGIG (reference sequence). The CDR3 DNA follows: TGTGCCTGGAGTGAGGACAGGGTCTCCCTCCACTTT. This translates into CAWSEDRVSLHF.

In its sample, this clonotype was seen a few times. The rearrangement links TRBV11-2 to TRBJ2-5; no definite D call. V lost 5 bases and J lost 2, with 15 bases in between. Looked up from germline, CDR1 is SGHAT and CDR2 is FQNNGV. The length of the CDR3 is 15 residues. The CDR3 sequence is CASSPGGVGQETQYF. CDR3 DNA: TGTGCCAGCAGCCCCGGTGGGGTAGGGCAAGAGACCCAGTACTTC.

This clonotype was observed a few times. The chain couples TRBV7-2 to TRBJ2-2, with 16 nucleotides matching TRBD2. The CDR3 runs 19 residues. V trimming: 4 bases; J trimming: 0 bases; junction bases outside the gene matches: 5. Germline CDR1 reads SGHTA; CDR2 reads FQGNSA. CDR3: CASSSGLAGGEPNTGELFF. The CDR3 nucleotides read TGTGCCAGCAGCTCGGGACTAGCGGGGGGGGAGCCGAACACCGGGGAGCTGTTTTTT.

This clonotype was detected only a few times. The rearrangement links TRBV20-1 to TRBJ2-7; weak D call: TRBD1 (6 bases). V was shortened by 3 bases and J by 4 bases, with 13 bases between the two germline ends. The germline CDR1 and CDR2 sequences are DFQATT and SNEGSKA (reference sequence). The CDR3 runs to 13 residues. CDR3 region: CSARVPGAYEQYV. CDR3 bases: TGCAGTGCTAGGGTTCCAGGGGCGTACGAGCAGTACGTC.

This clonotype turned up a few times. The chain has TRBV20-1 and TRBJ1-5; D is uncertain. This CDR3 comprises 14 residues. Germline V lookup: CDR1 DFQATT, CDR2 SNEGSKA (reference sequence). V lost 3 bases and J 3 bases, leaving 12 bases between the germline ends. The DNA for the CDR3 is TGCAGTGCTAGGTTTCCACTCGTCAATCAGCCCCAGCATTTT. Translation: CSARFPLVNQPQHF.

The V call is TRBV15, the J call TRBJ1-4; TRBD1 matches at 10 bases. CDR3 length: 15 residues. J was trimmed by 6 bases and V by 2 bases; bases with no gene match: 3. Per the germline V gene, CDR1 is LNHNV and CDR2 is YYDKDF (reference sequence). CDR3 coding DNA: TGTGCCACCAGCAGACCCGGGACAGGGGATGAAAAACTGTTTTTT. This encodes CATSRPGTGDEKLFF. The full variable domain, in which reference TRBV15 and TRBJ1-4 provide the parts outside the CDR3, is DAMVIQNPRYQVTQFGKPVTLSCSQTLNHNVMYWYQQKSSQAPKLLFHYYDKDFNNEADTPDNFQSRRPNTSFCFLDIRSPGLGDTAMYLCATSRPGTGDEKLFFGSGTQLSVL.

The chain uses TRBV27 and TRBJ1-2; D is perhaps TRBD1 (5 bases). V was clipped by 5 bases and J by 0 bases, with 16 bases between them. The germline V gene encodes CDR1 MNHEY and CDR2 SMNVEV (reference sequence). The CDR3 length is 16 residues. The chain's CDR3 is CASSPLVSGANYGYTF. CDR3 sequence (DNA): TGTGCCAGCAGTCCCCTGGTGTCGGGGGCTAACTATGGCTACACCTTC.

The chain links TRBV6-6 to TRBJ2-6; D not certain. The CDR3 contains 14 residues. Germline values: CDR1 MNHNY, CDR2 SVGAGI (reference sequence). Trimming stripped 6 bases from V and 4 bases from J, with 10 bases between. CDR3 DNA sequence: TGTGCCAGCAGGGGCGTTACAGGGGCCAACGTCCTGACTTTC. This gives the protein CASRGVTGANVLTF.

The V gene is TRBV9, the J gene TRBJ2-3; D is unclear. V was cut by 3 bases and J by 6 bases, with 14 bases left in between. This CDR3 contains 14 residues. CDR1 SGDLS and CDR2 YYNGEE come from the germline V gene. The CDR3 sequence is CASSAADQRDTQYF. The CDR3 region has the DNA TGTGCCAGCAGCGCCGCCGACCAGAGGGATACGCAGTATTTT. The full variable domain, in which reference TRBV9 and TRBJ2-3 provide the parts outside the CDR3, is DSGVTQTPKHLITATGQRVTLRCSPRSGDLSVYWYQQSLDQGLQFLIQYYNGEERAKGNILERFSAQQFPDLHSELNLSSLELGDSALYFCASSAADQRDTQYFGPGTRLTVL.

The table lists this clonotype with a few counts. The DNA for the CDR3 is TGTGCCAGCAGTTCCGGACAGGTCTATGAAGCTTTCTTT. The encoded protein is CASSSGQVYEAFF. This rearrangement joins TRBV12-3 or TRBV12-4 to TRBJ1-1, with 7 bases matching TRBD1. V shed 4 bases, J shed 7 bases, and the junction held 6 bases outside the gene matches. The CDR3 length is 13 residues.